The clone carrying this T cell receptor (beta chain) came up a few times. Unique molecular identifiers were attached to individual cDNA molecules. TCRdb re-analysed the 5' RACE reads in MiXCR, keeping a single row per CDR3 protein. The profile shows about 90,000 distinct CDR3 sequences, 9.5% to 15% of them singletons. The CDR3 runs to 15 residues. Trimming shortened V by 7 bases and J by 0 bases, and 15 bases separated the two germline ends. Germline V gene sequence: CDR1 SGDLS, CDR2 YYNGEE. The entry originates in a study of early T cells in non-severe SARS-CoV-2 infection. The source of this sequence is an adult who was a healthcare worker with PCR-confirmed SARS-CoV-2 infection or an uninfected control (not recorded which). The specimen was whole blood, collected at baseline. The chain joins TRBV9 to TRBJ2-3, with a tentative D call TRBD2 (5 bases). The CDR3 region is CASSITGTSTDTQYF. CDR3 nucleotide sequence: TGTGCCAGCTCTATCACGGGAACTAGCACAGATACGCAGTATTTT.